This TCR beta chain was sequenced in a study of blood T cells in healthy people across ages. Healthy Russian Caucasian donors spanned ages roughly 6 to 90 years. With a J-beta primer mix and a sample-barcoded 5' primer, a second PCR ran about 7 to 12 cycles. TCRdb passed the 5' RACE reads through MiXCR, listing each CDR3 protein once. The sample gives about 1.5 million distinct CDR3 sequences, around 40% of which show up once; about 4% is in the top ten. Sequences were obtained from blood. The origin of this receptor is a woman under 30 in good health.

CDR3 residues: CASSPNRASQPQHF. The DNA of the CDR3 is TGTGCCAGCAGCCCAAACAGGGCTAGCCAGCCCCAGCATTTT. V and J are TRBV7-2 and TRBJ1-5, with a tentative D call TRBD1 (6 bases). The CDR3 covers 14 residues. Germline lookup yields CDR1 SGHTA and CDR2 FQGNSA. Between the trimmed V and J ends, which lost 5 bases and 7 bases, there was a span of 15 bases.